Below, 13 T cell receptor beta chains from the same sample are listed, as sequenced in a study of CD8 T cells in ankylosing spondylitis. TCRdb itself ran the 5' RACE reads through MiXCR, one entry per CDR3 protein. Seen here are around 180,000 distinct CDR3 sequences, over 10% observed once, and the top ten hold approximately 11%. Input material: blood, either unsorted or a sorted T cell fraction (not recorded which). The receptors were gathered from a female donor with ankylosing spondylitis or in good health (not recorded which).

This clonotype was seen only a few times. The rearrangement uses TRBV4-2 and TRBJ2-7, with unresolved D. CDR3 size: 13 residues. Germline V gene data show CDR1 as LGHNA and CDR2 as YNFKEQ. Trimming took 3 bases from V and 3 from J, leaving 9 bases between them. The CDR3 loop reads CASSQDALYEQYF. CDR3 in DNA: TGTGCCAGCAGCCAGGACGCGCTCTACGAGCAGTACTTC.

This clonotype has more than one count but fewer than ten. This chain connects TRBV7-9 to TRBJ2-7, with D hard to call. V was trimmed by 7 bases and J by 7 bases, leaving 20 bases between them. The CDR3 is 14 amino acids. Germline CDR1 SEHNR, CDR2 FQNEAQ (reference sequence). Here the CDR3 reads CASNSDLARREQYF. In DNA form, the CDR3 reads TGTGCCAGCAACTCGGACCTCGCGCGGCGGGAGCAGTACTTC. Combining the CDR3 with reference TRBV7-9 and TRBJ2-7 gives the whole variable domain DTGVSQNPRHKITKRGQNVTFRCDPISEHNRLYWYRQTLGQGPEFLTYFQNEAQLEKSRLLSDRFSAERPKGSFSTLEIQRTEQGDSAMYLCASNSDLARREQYFGPGTRLTVT.

This clonotype was recorded many times. V gene TRBV29-1 combines with J gene TRBJ2-1; maybe TRBD2 (5 bases). Between the trimmed V and J ends, which lost 7 bases and 9 bases, there was a span of 19 bases. This CDR3 spans 13 amino acids. CDR1 and CDR2 (germline): SQVTM, ANQGSEA. Written as DNA, the CDR3 is TGCAGCGCCATCGGGGAGAGAGGGAGTGAGCAGTTCTTC. Protein product: CSAIGERGSEQFF.

The sample holds many counts of this clonotype. The chain couples TRBV12-3 or TRBV12-4 to TRBJ2-7; a weak D match, TRBD2 (6 bases). Trimming pared 2 bases from V and 0 bases from J, leaving 11 bases between. The CDR3 covers 15 residues. The CDR3 here is CASSLSGVGSYEQYF. The DNA for the CDR3 is TGTGCCAGCAGTTTATCGGGGGTCGGCTCCTACGAGCAGTACTTC.

This clonotype was picked up many times. The chain joins TRBV20-1 to TRBJ2-4; 8 bases line up with TRBD2. The CDR3 covers 16 residues. V dropped 5 bases and J dropped 3; count of bases not matched to a gene: 12. Germline assignment: CDR1 DFQATT and CDR2 SNEGSKA (reference sequence). CDR3 sequence (DNA): TGCAGTGCTCGGCTAGCGGGTTCAGAAAGCAAAAACATTCAGTACTTC. Encoded protein: CSARLAGSESKNIQYF.

This chain links TRBV25-1 with TRBJ1-2; D uncertain. V was clipped by 1 base and J by 2 bases, with 8 bases between them. Germline CDR1 and CDR2: MGHDK and SYGVNS. The CDR3 is made up of 14 amino acids. As DNA, the CDR3 is TGTGCCAGCAGTGAATTCGGGGAAAACTATGGCTACACCTTC. Protein sequence: CASSEFGENYGYTF.

This clonotype was recorded many times. The V gene is TRBV5-1, the J gene TRBJ2-7; 13 positions match TRBD2. The V and J ends lost 0 bases and 4 bases, in that order; junction bases with no gene match: 1. Germline V gene sequence: CDR1 SGHRS, CDR2 YFSETQ. The CDR3 totals 15 residues. CDR3 in DNA: TGCGCCAGCAGCTTGGGGACTAGCGGGAGTTACGAGCAGTACTTC. Translated, it gives CASSLGTSGSYEQYF.

This clonotype was observed at least ten times. The chain couples TRBV20-1 to TRBJ2-1; tentatively, D is TRBD2 (6 bases). Trimming took 6 bases from V and 3 from J, leaving 12 bases between them. CDR1 is DFQATT, CDR2 SNEGSKA, per germline (reference sequence). The CDR3 is made up of 13 amino acids. CDR3 protein: CSANERVYNEQFF. The CDR3 DNA reads as TGCAGTGCCAACGAGCGGGTCTACAATGAGCAGTTCTTC.

The rearrangement joins TRBV7-2 to TRBJ2-5; D may be TRBD1 (6 bases). Germline V lookup: CDR1 SGHTA, CDR2 FQGNSA. CDR3 length: 14 residues. Between the trimmed V and J ends, which lost 1 base and 2 bases, there was a span of 8 bases. The CDR3, as DNA: TGTGCCAGCAGCTTAGTGCAGGGGCAAGAGACCCAGTACTTC. Protein product: CASSLVQGQETQYF.

Many counts were recorded for this clonotype. CDR3 coding DNA: TGCGCCAGCAGCCCGACAGGGGACAATGAAAAACTGTTTTTT. Its protein product is CASSPTGDNEKLFF. The chain is built from TRBV5-1 and TRBJ1-4, with 8 nucleotides matching TRBD1. This CDR3 spans 14 amino acids. In germline, CDR1 is SGHRS, CDR2 YFSETQ. After removal of 4 bases from V and 5 bases from J, the junction contained 4 bases not matched to a gene.

This clonotype was counted ten times or more. The chain carries TRBV5-6 and TRBJ1-1, with D perhaps TRBD1 (5 bases). V was trimmed by 0 bases and J by 0 bases, leaving 12 bases between them. Germline V gives CDR1 SGHDT, CDR2 YYEEEE. CDR3 size: 16 residues. The CDR3 loop is CASSLAGGGMNTEAFF. DNA for the CDR3: TGTGCCAGCAGCTTGGCCGGGGGGGGAATGAACACTGAAGCTTTCTTT.

Turning to this clonotype: Relative to the germline gene, one junction end is altered; a read error may explain this. The chain couples TRBV7-7 to TRBJ2-1; D might be TRBD1 (6 bases). This CDR3 is 12 amino acids long. In germline, CDR1 is SSHAT, CDR2 FNYEAQ (reference sequence). In DNA, the CDR3 is TGTGCTAGCAGCGTGGGGGCAGGTGAGCAGTTCTTC. Translated: CASSVGAGEQFF.

This clonotype appeared a few times. The V call is TRBV5-1, the J call TRBJ2-6; D gene uncertain. Trimming took 0 bases from V and 0 from J, leaving 7 bases between them. There are 16 residues in the CDR3. Germline CDR1 and CDR2: SGHRS and YFSETQ. DNA for the CDR3: TGCGCCAGCAGCTTGGATGCAGACTCTGGGGCCAACGTCCTGACTTTC. This encodes CASSLDADSGANVLTF.